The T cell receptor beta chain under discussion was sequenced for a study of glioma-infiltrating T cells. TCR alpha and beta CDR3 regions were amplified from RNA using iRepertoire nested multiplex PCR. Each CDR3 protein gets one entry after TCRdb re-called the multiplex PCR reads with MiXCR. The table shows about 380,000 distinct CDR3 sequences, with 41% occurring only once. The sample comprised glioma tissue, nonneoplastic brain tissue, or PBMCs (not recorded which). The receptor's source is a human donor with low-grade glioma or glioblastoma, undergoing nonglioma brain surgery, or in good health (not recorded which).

CDR3 in DNA: TGTGCCAGCAGGCCGGGACTAGCGTTCATAGATACGCAGTATTTT. Protein sequence: CASRPGLAFIDTQYF. The V and J genes are TRBV6-5 and TRBJ2-3; 10 bases are shared with TRBD2. This CDR3 is 15 amino acids long. The V gene's germline CDR1 is MNHEY and CDR2 SVGAGI. The ends lost 6 bases at V and 5 bases at J; junction bases unmatched: 8.